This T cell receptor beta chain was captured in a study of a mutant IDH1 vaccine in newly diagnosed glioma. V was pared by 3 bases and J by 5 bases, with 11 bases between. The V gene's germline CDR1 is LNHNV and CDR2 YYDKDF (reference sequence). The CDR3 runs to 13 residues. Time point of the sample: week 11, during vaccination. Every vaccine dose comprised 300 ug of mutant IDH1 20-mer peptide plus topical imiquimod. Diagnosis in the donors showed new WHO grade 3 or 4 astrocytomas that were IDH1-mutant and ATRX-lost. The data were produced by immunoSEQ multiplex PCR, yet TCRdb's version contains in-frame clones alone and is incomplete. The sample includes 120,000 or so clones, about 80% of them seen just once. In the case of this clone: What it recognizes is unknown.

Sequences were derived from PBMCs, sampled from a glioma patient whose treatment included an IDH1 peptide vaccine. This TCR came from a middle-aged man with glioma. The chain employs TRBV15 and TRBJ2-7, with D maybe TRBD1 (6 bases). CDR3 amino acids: CATSSKQGHEQYF. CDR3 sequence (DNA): TGTGCCACCAGCAGTAAACAGGGCCACGAGCAGTACTTC.